These T cell receptor beta chains were read from a single sample in a study of regulatory T cells in long-lasting Graves disease. TCRdb re-derived calls from the multiplex PCR reads in MiXCR, one entry per CDR3 protein. Of approximately 310,000 distinct CDR3 sequences listed, 15% to 20% were seen once; the top ten hold around 36%. This material consisted of peripheral blood mononuclear cells (PBMCs), taken at new diagnosis, from a patient treated with antithyroid drugs. The receptor source for this set is a female donor with Graves disease. The CDR3 runs from the conserved cysteine through the conserved F or W. D genes are given only for firm matches. Part of the rows lack a size; the others show once, few, many or a class for expanded clones.

abundance: few
len: 14
v_gene: TRBV29-1
d_gene: .
j_gene: TRBJ2-3
CDR3aa: CSGTDGLLGDTQYF
CDR3nt: TGCAGCGGCACCGACGGACTCCTCGGGGATACGCAGTATTTT

abundance: many
len: 18
v_gene: TRBV15
d_gene: TRBD2
j_gene: TRBJ2-5
CDR3aa: CATSRDRLAGGVGETQYF
CDR3nt: TGTGCCACCAGCAGAGATCGACTAGCGGGAGGCGTCGGAGAGACCCAGTACTTC

abundance: many
len: 14
v_gene: TRBV2
d_gene: .
j_gene: TRBJ2-4
CDR3aa: CASEGGHKLNIQYF
CDR3nt: TGTGCCAGCGAAGGGGGACATAAGTTAAACATTCAGTACTTC

abundance: .
len: 14
v_gene: TRBV12-3/TRBV12-4
d_gene: .
j_gene: TRBJ1-2
CDR3aa: CASSLAGGNYGYTF
CDR3nt: TGTGCCAGCAGTTTAGCGGGCGGGAATTATGGCTACACCTTC

abundance: many
len: 16
v_gene: TRBV6-1
d_gene: TRBD2
j_gene: TRBJ2-2
CDR3aa: CASNGPGRANTGELFF
CDR3nt: TGTGCCAGCAACGGGCCCGGGAGGGCCAACACCGGGGAGCTGTTTTTT

abundance: many
len: 14
v_gene: TRBV28
d_gene: TRBD2
j_gene: TRBJ2-5
CDR3aa: CASRLAGGGETQYF
CDR3nt: TGTGCCAGCCGCCTAGCGGGAGGCGGAGAGACCCAGTACTTC

abundance: many
len: 17
v_gene: TRBV19
d_gene: .
j_gene: TRBJ1-5
CDR3aa: CASSIDWKGTLNQPQHF
CDR3nt: TGTGCCAGTAGTATAGATTGGAAGGGCACCTTAAATCAGCCCCAGCATTTT

abundance: .
len: 12
v_gene: TRBV12-3/TRBV12-4
d_gene: .
j_gene: TRBJ1-2
CDR3aa: CASSERQDGYTF
CDR3nt: TGTGCCAGCAGTGAACGACAGGATGGCTACACCTTC

abundance: .
len: 15
v_gene: TRBV6-1
d_gene: TRBD1
j_gene: TRBJ2-1
CDR3aa: CASSTSGTGINEQFF
CDR3nt: TGTGCCAGCAGCACTTCCGGGACAGGGATCAATGAGCAGTTCTTC

abundance: .
len: 15
v_gene: TRBV30
d_gene: .
j_gene: TRBJ1-2
CDR3aa: CAWSRVTGSPSGYTF
CDR3nt: TGTGCCTGGAGCCGCGTCACAGGGAGTCCTAGTGGCTACACCTTC

abundance: many
len: 15
v_gene: TRBV12-3/TRBV12-4
d_gene: .
j_gene: TRBJ2-7
CDR3aa: CASSFVRSHGGEQYF
CDR3nt: TGTGCCAGCAGTTTCGTGAGGAGTCATGGGGGCGAGCAGTACTTC

abundance: many
len: 12
v_gene: TRBV20-1
d_gene: .
j_gene: TRBJ1-2
CDR3aa: CSARDLYSGYTF
CDR3nt: TGCAGTGCTAGAGATCTGTATTCGGGCTACACCTTC

abundance: many
len: 15
v_gene: TRBV6-2/TRBV6-3
d_gene: .
j_gene: TRBJ2-3
CDR3aa: CASTYMGPSTDTQYF
CDR3nt: TGTGCCAGCACTTATATGGGACCCAGCACAGATACGCAGTATTTT

abundance: .
len: 12
v_gene: TRBV6-1
d_gene: .
j_gene: TRBJ1-5
CDR3aa: CASSELGQPQHF
CDR3nt: TGTGCCAGCAGTGAATTGGGTCAGCCCCAGCATTTT

abundance: many
len: 13
v_gene: TRBV28
d_gene: .
j_gene: TRBJ2-1
CDR3aa: CASSLTTGLNQFF
CDR3nt: TGTGCCAGCAGTTTAACGACCGGGTTAAATCAGTTCTTC

abundance: many
len: 16
v_gene: TRBV20-1
d_gene: .
j_gene: TRBJ1-1
CDR3aa: CSARAWVQGVNTEAFF
CDR3nt: TGCAGTGCTAGAGCGTGGGTACAGGGAGTGAACACTGAAGCTTTCTTT

abundance: many
len: 16
v_gene: TRBV12-3/TRBV12-4
d_gene: TRBD2
j_gene: TRBJ2-3
CDR3aa: CASNPGTSAVTDTQYF
CDR3nt: TGTGCCAGCAACCCCGGGACTAGCGCGGTAACAGATACGCAGTATTTT

abundance: few
len: 17
v_gene: TRBV2
d_gene: TRBD2
j_gene: TRBJ2-7
CDR3aa: CASSAGWEAGASYEQYF
CDR3nt: TGTGCCAGCAGTGCCGGCTGGGAGGCGGGAGCCTCCTACGAGCAGTACTTC

abundance: many
len: 16
v_gene: TRBV6-2/TRBV6-3
d_gene: TRBD1
j_gene: TRBJ1-1
CDR3aa: CASSDPRQGSNTEAFF
CDR3nt: TGTGCCAGCAGTGACCCCCGACAGGGTTCGAACACTGAAGCTTTCTTT

abundance: .
len: 15
v_gene: TRBV5-1
d_gene: TRBD1
j_gene: TRBJ1-2
CDR3aa: CASSPEPGGFYGYTF
CDR3nt: TGCGCCAGCAGCCCGGAACCAGGGGGCTTCTATGGCTACACCTTC

abundance: many
len: 20
v_gene: TRBV18
d_gene: TRBD1
j_gene: TRBJ2-2
CDR3aa: CASSPEVPSPWTGDTGELFF
CDR3nt: TGTGCCAGCTCACCAGAGGTCCCCTCTCCCTGGACAGGAGACACCGGGGAGCTGTTTTTT

abundance: many
len: 13
v_gene: TRBV10-3
d_gene: .
j_gene: TRBJ1-2
CDR3aa: CASFSPKYNGYTF
CDR3nt: TGTGCCTCTTTTTCCCCCAAGTACAATGGCTACACCTTC

abundance: many
len: 15
v_gene: TRBV19
d_gene: TRBD1
j_gene: TRBJ2-2
CDR3aa: CASLPWTGNTGELFF
CDR3nt: TGTGCCAGCCTGCCCTGGACAGGGAACACCGGGGAGCTGTTTTTT

abundance: many
len: 12
v_gene: TRBV5-5
d_gene: TRBD1
j_gene: TRBJ2-3
CDR3aa: CASSSDRETQYF
CDR3nt: TGTGCCAGCAGCTCCGACAGGGAAACGCAGTATTTT

abundance: many
len: 15
v_gene: TRBV10-3
d_gene: .
j_gene: TRBJ2-1
CDR3aa: CAISVRESSYNEQFF
CDR3nt: TGTGCCATCAGTGTTCGGGAGAGCTCCTACAATGAGCAGTTCTTC

abundance: many
len: 16
v_gene: TRBV28
d_gene: TRBD2
j_gene: TRBJ2-1
CDR3aa: CASIQSGRSSYNEQFF
CDR3nt: TGTGCCAGCATCCAAAGCGGGAGGAGCTCCTACAATGAGCAGTTCTTC

abundance: .
len: 13
v_gene: TRBV9
d_gene: .
j_gene: TRBJ2-1
CDR3aa: CASSVGSGNEQFF
CDR3nt: TGTGCCAGCAGCGTAGGGTCGGGTAATGAGCAGTTCTTC

abundance: many
len: 14
v_gene: TRBV20-1
d_gene: .
j_gene: TRBJ2-6
CDR3aa: CSAKEDSGANVLTF
CDR3nt: TGCAGTGCTAAGGAAGACTCTGGGGCCAACGTCCTGACTTTC

abundance: many
len: 17
v_gene: TRBV6-5
d_gene: .
j_gene: TRBJ2-1
CDR3aa: CASSYRNPTSSYNEQFF
CDR3nt: TGTGCCAGCAGTTACCGCAACCCGACTAGCTCCTACAATGAGCAGTTCTTC